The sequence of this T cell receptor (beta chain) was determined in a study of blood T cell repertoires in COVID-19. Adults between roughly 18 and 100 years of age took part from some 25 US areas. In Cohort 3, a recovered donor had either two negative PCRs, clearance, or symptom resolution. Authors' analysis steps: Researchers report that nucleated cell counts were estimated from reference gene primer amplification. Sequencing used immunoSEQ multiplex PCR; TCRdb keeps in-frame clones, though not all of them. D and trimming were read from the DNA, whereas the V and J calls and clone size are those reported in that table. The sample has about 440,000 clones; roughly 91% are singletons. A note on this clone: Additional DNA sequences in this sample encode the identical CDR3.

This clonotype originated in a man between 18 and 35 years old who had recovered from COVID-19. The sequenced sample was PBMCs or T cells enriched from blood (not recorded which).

The CDR3 sequence is CASSQETGIYGYTF. The DNA for the CDR3 is TGTGCCAGCAGCCAAGAGACAGGGATCTATGGCTACACCTTC. This chain connects TRBV3-1 (or the pseudogene TRBV3-2) to TRBJ1-2, with 7 positions matching TRBD1. This CDR3 contains 14 residues. With 0 bases clipped from V and 4 bases from J, the junction kept 2 bases outside the gene matches. From germline, CDR1 is LGHDT and CDR2 YNNKEL (reference sequence).